This TCR beta chain was recovered during a study of blood T cell repertoires in COVID-19. Across the whole study: The United States, Italy and Spain provided the acute and convalescent COVID-19 samples. Sample material is recorded as cDNA or gDNA derived from T cells, B-cell-depleted T cells, or PBMCs.

The CDR3 is 16 amino acids. The V end lost 6 bases, the J end lost 0 bases, and 15 bases lay between the germline ends. Per germline, CDR1 MNHEY and CDR2 SMNVEV (reference sequence). In the source study's methods: Reference gene primers were amplified, and this amplification served to estimate nucleated cell counts. The repertoire was sequenced with immunoSEQ multiplex PCR; TCRdb's copy has only in-frame clones and lacks some. V, J and clone size reflect that table, while D and trimming were determined from the DNA. The table shows approximately 130,000 clones, with just under 85% occurring only once.

This TCR was sampled from a human donor in a cohort sampled during active COVID-19. The sequencing sample was made of peripheral blood. The chain is built from TRBV27 and TRBJ2-1, with D uncertain. In DNA, the CDR3 is TGTGCCAGCAGCAGGAACAGAGAAACCTCCTACAATGAGCAGTTCTTC. Its translation is CASSRNRETSYNEQFF.